This T cell receptor beta chain originates from a study of EBV T-cell therapy then PD-1 blockade in nasopharyngeal carcinoma. Documented treatment: AdE1-LMPpoly-expanded autologous EBV-specific T-cell therapy followed by anti-PD-1 nivolumab. Regarding this clone: Its antigen is undetermined.

Per germline, CDR1 LGHDT and CDR2 YNNKEL (reference sequence). Losses at the gene ends were 4 bases for V and 8 bases for J; bases not matched to a gene: 10. CDR3 length equals 15 residues. Method: immunoSEQ multiplex PCR; TCRdb's copy keeps in-frame clones and lacks some. The sample lists some 14,000 clones, under 90% occurring once. V is TRBV3-1 (or the pseudogene TRBV3-2) and J is TRBJ2-1; 8 positions agree with TRBD2. This clonotype was obtained from a man aged 35 to 55 with nasopharyngeal carcinoma. This specimen was CD8+ T cells from blood, taken at roughly day 110 from a patient whose treatment included autologous EBV-specific T cells and nivolumab. CDR3: CASSPQTGGPHEQFF. In DNA form, the CDR3 reads TGTGCCAGCAGCCCCCAAACGGGGGGGCCCCATGAGCAGTTCTTC.